The sequence of this T cell receptor (beta chain) was determined in a study of T cells in Graves' hyperthyroidism and ophthalmopathy. RNA transcripts yielded amplified TCR beta CDR3 regions. An initial round of RT-PCR targeting the TCR CDR3 relied on the HTBI primer set. TCRdb re-derived calls from the multiplex PCR reads in MiXCR, one entry per CDR3 protein. The sample gives roughly 580,000 distinct CDR3 sequences, just over 45% of which show up once; roughly 8.2% is in the top ten. General study results and limits: Ophthalmopathy stood apart from stable hyperthyroidism in a 13 V-J model.

Graves' hyperthyroidism is called stable when ophthalmopathy does not progress within 18 months. Those with hyperthyroidism were 18 to 65 years old, newly diagnosed, and ill for under 2 months. At least ten counts were recorded for this clonotype. Its antigen is as yet unknown. V gave up 0 bases and J gave up 7 bases, with 4 bases separating them. The CDR3 covers 12 residues. Germline lookup yields CDR1 DFQATT and CDR2 SNEGSKA (reference sequence). This receptor was taken from a woman aged 18-30 years with Graves' hyperthyroidism. The sequencing input was peripheral blood or thyroid tissue (not recorded which). V and J are TRBV20-1 and TRBJ1-6; D not certain. CDR3 protein: CSARDRNSPLHF. Written as DNA, the CDR3 is TGCAGTGCTAGAGACAGGAATTCACCCCTCCACTTT.